These 3 T cell receptor beta chains share one sample of origin, sequenced in a study of T cell responses to AZD1222 COVID-19 vaccine. Assay used: immunoSEQ multiplex PCR; TCRdb lists only in-frame clones, some missing. Of more than 150,000 clones listed, about 90% were seen once; the top ten hold approximately 9%. The sample consisted of peripheral blood, taken 28 days after the second AZD1222 dose. The receptors were gathered from an adult who received the AZD1222 COVID-19 vaccine.

This chain joins TRBV9 and TRBJ2-1, with D tentatively TRBD1 or TRBD2 (5 bases each). The CDR3 contains 17 residues. Trimming took 3 bases from V and 4 from J, leaving 20 bases between them. CDR1 is SGDLS and CDR2 is YYNGEE in the germline V gene. The CDR3 DNA reads as TGTGCCAGCAGCGCCCGGGACCGACTTTACTTATACAATGAGCAGTTCTTC. It translates to CASSARDRLYLYNEQFF.

This clone was counted a few times. V gene TRBV5-4 combines with J gene TRBJ2-1; 7 bases map to TRBD2. V was clipped by 0 bases and J by 6 bases; unmatched bases: 3. The CDR3 length is 14 residues. Germline CDR1 reads SGHNT; CDR2 reads YYREEE (reference sequence). The CDR3 protein is CASSLVGGGNEQFF. The CDR3 bases are TGTGCCAGCAGCTTGGTAGGCGGGGGCAATGAGCAGTTCTTC.

V and J are TRBV6-1 and TRBJ2-3; the D gene is possibly TRBD2 (6 bases). The germline V gene encodes CDR1 MNHNS and CDR2 SASEGT. The V gene lost 3 bases and the J gene lost 6 bases, with 13 bases spanning the gap. This CDR3 is built from 14 residues. The CDR3 DNA follows: TGTGCCAGCAGTGACAGCTGGGGAGGTGATACGCAGTATTTT. It translates to CASSDSWGGDTQYF.